The next 27 T cell receptor beta chains were all read from a single sample in a study of OX40 agonist ivuxolimab in advanced cancers. Using immunoSEQ multiplex PCR, the repertoire was profiled, and TCRdb retains in-frame clones only, with some absent. The sample shows approximately 90,000 clones, around 85% of them seen only once. Sequencing was performed on CD4+ or CD8+ T cells sorted from blood, taken in a trial of the OX40 agonist ivuxolimab. These receptors all stem from an adult with an advanced solid tumor such as melanoma, head and neck, liver or kidney cancer.

The chain uses TRBV21-1 and TRBJ1-5. TRBV21-1 constitutes a pseudogene. This CDR3 contains 16 residues. The CDR3, as DNA: TGTGCCAGCGGATCACTTGGGGGGCTGGGCAATCAGCCCCAGCATTTT. Translated, it gives CASGSLGGLGNQPQHF.

This clone was found once. The sample contains more than one DNA sequence encoding this CDR3. The V gene is TRBV11-2, the J gene TRBJ2-7, with 10 nucleotides matching TRBD1. The CDR3 contains 14 residues. CDR1 is SGHAT, CDR2 FQNNGV, per germline. The J segment lost 1 base and the V segment lost 4 bases, leaving 1 base of the junction unmatched. The CDR3 DNA reads as TGTGCCAGCAGCTGGGACAGGGGTTCCTACGAGCAGTACTTC. This codes for CASSWDRGSYEQYF.

The chain combines TRBV19 with TRBJ2-2; D unclear. CDR3 length: 16 residues. Germline CDR1 reads LNHDA; CDR2 reads SQIVND (reference sequence). V dropped 5 bases and J dropped 6 bases, with 19 bases sitting between them. This CDR3 is CASSLGLVVFAGELFF. For the CDR3, the DNA is TGTGCCAGTAGTCTGGGGTTAGTGGTATTCGCCGGGGAGCTGTTTTTT.

The V and J genes are TRBV7-2 and TRBJ1-5; no firm D call. CDR3 size: 14 residues. CDR1 SGHTA and CDR2 FQGNSA come from the germline V gene. Trimming cost V 5 bases and J 0 bases, with 8 bases left between them. The CDR3 bases are TGTGCCAGCAGCGTATGGGATAGCAATCAGCCCCAGCATTTT. Protein sequence: CASSVWDSNQPQHF.

The genes are TRBV28 and TRBJ2-7, with TRBD1 matching 11 bases. The CDR3 runs to 16 residues. V shed 4 bases, J shed 8 bases, and the junction held 13 bases outside the gene matches. Germline V gives CDR1 MDHEN, CDR2 SYDVKM. The CDR3 protein is CASSSNYGTGGIQQYF. The CDR3 nucleotides are TGTGCCAGCAGTTCGAACTACGGGACAGGGGGTATCCAGCAGTACTTC.

This sequence joins TRBV9 and TRBJ2-7; 10 positions match TRBD1. J lost 6 bases, V lost 0 bases, and 6 bases had no gene match. The CDR3 is 15 residues long. Looked up from germline, CDR1 is SGDLS and CDR2 is YYNGEE. CDR3 sequence: CASSVETGQGSEQYF. DNA for the CDR3: TGTGCCAGCAGCGTAGAGACGGGACAGGGGTCCGAGCAGTACTTC.

The table lists this clone with a count of one. The chain carries TRBV7-9 and TRBJ2-3; TRBD1 matches 9 bases. There are 15 residues in the CDR3. V was clipped by 3 bases and J by 6 bases; unmatched bases: 7. Germline CDR1 is SEHNR and CDR2 is FQNEAQ (reference sequence). This chain's CDR3 is CASSFLTGGADTQYF. The DNA for the CDR3 is TGTGCCAGCAGCTTCCTCACAGGGGGCGCGGATACGCAGTATTTT.

The chain recombines TRBV7-2 with TRBJ2-3; D may be TRBD2 (5 bases). The CDR3 loop spans 13 amino acids. The V gene lost 9 bases and the J gene lost 1 base, with 11 bases spanning the gap. CDR1 is SGHTA and CDR2 is FQGNSA in the germline V gene. CDR3 sequence (DNA): TGTGCCAGTCTAGCCTCGGGCACAGATACGCAGTATTTT. Translation: CASLASGTDTQYF.

This sequence joins TRBV6-5 and TRBJ2-1; 7 bases align to TRBD2. Germline V gene lookup returns CDR1 MNHEY and CDR2 SVGAGI. V was pared by 2 bases and J by 9 bases, with 7 bases of the junction left unmatched. CDR3 length equals 14 residues. CDR3 sequence reads: CASSYDSSSGEQFF. The CDR3 nucleotides are TGTGCCAGCAGTTACGATTCGTCTAGCGGTGAGCAGTTCTTC.

The V gene is TRBV6-4, the J gene TRBJ2-1; no definite D call. The V gene's germline CDR1 is MRHNA and CDR2 SNTAGT. The CDR3 runs 16 residues. Trimming took 2 bases from V and 9 from J, leaving 20 bases between them. The CDR3 sequence is CASSDDELVGLSEQFF. The CDR3 nucleotides are TGTGCCAGCAGTGACGATGAATTGGTTGGGCTTAGTGAGCAGTTCTTC.

The chain uses TRBV19 and TRBJ1-5, with no clear D. Trimming removed 10 bases from V and 7 bases from J, with 17 bases in between. The CDR3 has 13 residues. CDR1 is LNHDA and CDR2 is SQIVND in the germline V gene (reference sequence). CDR3 loop: CATVETQEQPQHF. The CDR3 coding sequence is TGTGCCACTGTGGAGACCCAGGAACAGCCCCAGCATTTT.

This clone was detected only once. This chain joins TRBV14 and TRBJ2-3, with D uncertain. The CDR3 loop spans 15 amino acids. Germline-derived CDR1 and CDR2 are SGHDN and FVKESK. V was pared by 0 bases and J by 2 bases, with 9 bases between. DNA of the CDR3: TGTGCCAGCAGCCAAGAAGTGGGCACCACAGATACGCAGTATTTT. It yields the protein CASSQEVGTTDTQYF.

V is TRBV27 and J is TRBJ2-1, with D maybe TRBD2 (5 bases). The CDR3 runs 16 residues. Germline V CDR1 and CDR2: MNHEY, SMNVEV (reference sequence). The V and J ends lost 2 bases and 8 bases respectively, with 19 bases between them. CDR3: CASSLTLTRASYEQFF. The CDR3 coding sequence is TGTGCCAGCAGTTTAACCCTAACTCGGGCTAGCTATGAGCAGTTCTTC.

V usage is TRBV5-4 and J usage is TRBJ2-5; D unclear. V was trimmed by 3 bases and J by 5 bases, leaving 11 bases between them. The CDR3 is 13 amino acids. Germline assignment: CDR1 SGHNT and CDR2 YYREEE (reference sequence). The CDR3: CASSSAAAETQYF. CDR3 in DNA: TGTGCCAGCAGCTCCGCCGCGGCGGAGACCCAGTACTTC.

V usage is TRBV25-1 and J usage is TRBJ2-5; TRBD1 is a possible D gene (5 bases). With the DNA end fitting TRBJ2-7 better, the J assignment may be wrong. The CDR3 sequence is 17 residues long. Germline assignment: CDR1 MGHDK and CDR2 SYGVNS. CDR3 nucleotide sequence: TGTGCCAGCAGTGGACCACTATGCGGCCCAGGGATCGACGAGCAGTACTTC. Translation gives CASSGPLCGPGIDEQYF.

CDR3: CASSGYDAMNTEAFF. CDR3 coding DNA: TGTGCCAGCAGCGGCTACGACGCCATGAACACTGAAGCTTTCTTT. The chain recombines TRBV9 with TRBJ1-1; no clear D. Trimming took 3 bases from V and 0 from J, leaving 12 bases between them. This CDR3 contains 15 residues. Germline-derived CDR1 and CDR2 are SGDLS and YYNGEE.

The genes are TRBV20-1 and TRBJ1-1, with no clear D. Germline V CDR1 and CDR2: DFQATT, SNEGSKA (reference sequence). V shed 2 bases and J shed 6 bases, with 7 bases lying between them. This CDR3 has 11 amino acids. The chain's CDR3 is CSARQESEAFF. CDR3 in DNA: TGCAGTGCTAGACAGGAGTCTGAAGCTTTCTTT.

About this clone itself: Other nucleotide sequences from this sample produce the same CDR3. The chain carries TRBV19 and TRBJ2-1; 11 nucleotides align to TRBD2. Trimming at V came to 6 bases and at J to 5 bases, leaving 0 bases not matched to a gene. The CDR3 sequence is 13 residues long. Germline V gene lookup returns CDR1 LNHDA and CDR2 SQIVND (reference sequence). The CDR3 DNA sequence: TGTGCCAGTAGACTAGCGGGAGACAATGAGCAGTTCTTC. The encoded protein is CASRLAGDNEQFF.

This clone was observed once. V usage is TRBV9 and J usage is TRBJ2-1; D not certain. Per the germline V gene, CDR1 is SGDLS and CDR2 is YYNGEE. Trimming took off 0 bases at V and 3 bases at J, with 4 bases between the two ends. The CDR3 runs to 13 residues. The CDR3 protein is CASSVASYNEQFF. CDR3 nucleotide sequence: TGTGCCAGCAGCGTAGCCAGCTACAATGAGCAGTTCTTC.

The genes are TRBV5-6 and TRBJ2-7; maybe TRBD2 (5 bases). Trimming stripped 2 bases from V and 0 bases from J, with 9 bases between. Germline CDR1 and CDR2: SGHDT and YYEEEE. The CDR3 covers 14 residues. The CDR3 reads CASSFLGSSYEQYF. In nucleotides, the CDR3 is TGTGCCAGCAGCTTCCTAGGGAGCTCCTACGAGCAGTACTTC.

V is TRBV4-1 and J is TRBJ1-5, with a tentative D call TRBD1 (5 bases). CDR1 and CDR2 from the germline V gene are MGHRA and YSYEKL. Deletions cut 0 bases from V and 5 bases from J, with 11 bases between. The CDR3 runs 15 residues. The CDR3 region is CASSQEMGQYQPQHF. The CDR3 DNA follows: TGCGCCAGCAGCCAAGAAATGGGGCAGTATCAGCCCCAGCATTTT.

The genes are TRBV27 and TRBJ1-5; TRBD1 might be the D (5 bases). The CDR3 loop spans 15 amino acids. V shed 6 bases and J shed 0 bases, with 12 bases lying between them. Germline CDR1 and CDR2: MNHEY and SMNVEV (reference sequence). The CDR3 is CASSPRVYSNQPQHF. The CDR3 DNA reads as TGTGCCAGCAGCCCCAGGGTCTATAGCAATCAGCCCCAGCATTTT.

The rearrangement joins TRBV2 to TRBJ2-3; D is uncertain. Germline V gene data show CDR1 as SNHLY and CDR2 as FYNNEI. The CDR3 is 11 amino acids. Trimming pared 8 bases from V and 4 bases from J, leaving 7 bases between. DNA for the CDR3: TGTGCCAGCTCACCGGCAGATACGCAGTATTTT. Translating gives CASSPADTQYF.

The chain recombines TRBV5-6 with TRBJ2-7; D unclear. V was cut by 4 bases and J by 4 bases, with 21 bases left in between. Germline V gene data show CDR1 as SGHDT and CDR2 as YYEEEE. The CDR3 has 16 amino acids. The CDR3 loop is CASSGLRRQWGYEQYF. The DNA for the CDR3 is TGTGCCAGCAGCGGGCTCAGACGTCAGTGGGGATACGAGCAGTACTTC.

The count of this clone is one. This chain uses TRBV4-1 with TRBJ1-4; D is undetermined. V was shortened by 5 bases and J by 5 bases, with 9 bases between the two germline ends. CDR1 is MGHRA and CDR2 is YSYEKL in the germline V gene. This CDR3 region has 13 residues. CDR3 nucleotide sequence: TGCGCCAGCAGCGTACTTACAAATGAAAAACTGTTTTTT. Translation gives CASSVLTNEKLFF.

V usage is TRBV7-2 and J usage is TRBJ1-4, with D unresolved. The CDR3 totals 15 residues. Trimming cost V 5 bases and J 7 bases, with 17 bases left between them. In germline, CDR1 is SGHTA, CDR2 FQGNSA. The CDR3 spells CASSVSGPVSEKLFF. As DNA, the CDR3 is TGTGCCAGCAGCGTATCCGGGCCTGTAAGTGAAAAACTGTTTTTT. The whole variable domain, filled in from reference TRBV7-2 and TRBJ1-4, reads GAGVSQSPSNKVTEKGKDVELRCDPISGHTALYWYRQSLGQGLEFLIYFQGNSAPDKSGLPSDRFSAERTGGSVSTLTIQRTQQEDSAVYLCASSVSGPVSEKLFFGSGTQLSVL.

This clone was counted between two and nine times. The chain uses TRBV5-4 and TRBJ2-3; possibly TRBD2 for D (5 bases). The CDR3 totals 14 residues. Germline V gives CDR1 SGHNT, CDR2 YYREEE (reference sequence). V gave up 4 bases and J gave up 6 bases, with 15 bases separating them. CDR3 sequence reads: CASSERAGSDTQYF. CDR3 coding DNA: TGTGCCAGCAGCGAGAGGGCGGGTAGCGATACGCAGTATTTT.